The 21 T cell receptor beta chains listed next were all sequenced from one sample in a study of shared clonotypes between healthy human individuals. TCRdb's copy holds only in-frame clones and misses some; the assay was immunoSEQ multiplex PCR. The sample records more than 500,000 clones, approximately 95% being singletons. CD8 cells regarded as naive lacked CD45RO, were positively chosen for CCR7, and omitted terminally differentiated effector memory CD45RA+ cells. The sample consisted of naive CD8+ T cells sorted from blood. The receptor source for this set is a woman in her twenties or thirties in good health.

This clone occurred once. The V call is TRBV15, the J call TRBJ2-3; no reliable D call. Germline V gene data show CDR1 as LNHNV and CDR2 as YYDKDF (reference sequence). The CDR3 length is 12 residues. V lost 5 bases, J lost 5 bases, and 8 bases lay in between. The CDR3 protein is CATSPLGDTQYF. In DNA, the CDR3 is TGTGCCACCAGCCCATTAGGAGATACGCAGTATTTT.

This clone was counted only a few times. This chain joins TRBV5-6 and TRBJ2-3, with 8 bases fitting TRBD1. The V segment lost 0 bases and the J segment 2 bases; nucleotides outside the gene matches: 2. The CDR3 has 15 amino acids. CDR1 is SGHDT, CDR2 YYEEEE, per germline. This CDR3 is CASSLGGQVTDTQYF. The CDR3, as DNA: TGTGCCAGCAGCTTGGGGGGACAGGTCACAGATACGCAGTATTTT. Based on the CDR3 plus reference TRBV5-6 and TRBJ2-3, the full variable domain is DAGVTQSPTHLIKTRGQQVTLRCSPKSGHDTVSWYQQALGQGPQFIFQYYEEEERQRGNFPDRFSGHQFPNYSSELNVNALLLGDSALYLCASSLGGQVTDTQYFGPGTRLTVL.

This clone was seen only once. The chain links TRBV27 to TRBJ2-2, with D uncertain. This CDR3 has 16 residues. The V end lost 5 bases, the J end lost 5 bases, and 18 bases lay between the germline ends. Germline V CDR1 and CDR2: MNHEY, SMNVEV (reference sequence). This CDR3 is CASSPWGSSLTGELFF. The CDR3 DNA follows: TGTGCCAGCAGTCCCTGGGGTAGCTCCCTAACCGGGGAGCTGTTTTTT.

The CDR3 nucleotides read TGTGCCAGCAGTGAAATAATTCGGGGCTTGAACACTGAAGCTTTCTTT. Translation gives CASSEIIRGLNTEAFF. The J gene is TRBJ1-1, the V gene TRBV6-1; maybe TRBD1 (5 bases). The CDR3 is made up of 16 amino acids. Trimming removed 2 bases from V and 0 bases from J, with 13 bases in between. Germline V gene data show CDR1 as MNHNS and CDR2 as SASEGT.

The chain combines TRBV28 with TRBJ2-7; 7 bases are shared with TRBD1. The trim removed 5 bases at V and 3 bases at J, leaving 10 bases unmatched. The germline CDR1 and CDR2 sequences are MDHEN and SYDVKM. The CDR3 runs to 15 residues. The CDR3 sequence: CASSPELGGGYEQYF. The CDR3 region has the DNA TGTGCCAGCAGTCCCGAATTAGGGGGCGGCTACGAGCAGTACTTC.

The chain combines TRBV7-6 with TRBJ2-1; TRBD2 is a possible D gene (5 bases). CDR3 length: 15 residues. Per the germline V gene, CDR1 is SGHVS and CDR2 is FNYEAQ. With 5 bases removed from V and 12 bases from J, the gap between germline ends came to 23 bases. The CDR3 region is CASSADRTWNDGQFF. The CDR3 nucleotides are TGTGCCAGCAGCGCCGACCGGACTTGGAATGATGGGCAGTTCTTC.

The table lists this clone with a count of one. The rearrangement joins TRBV27 to TRBJ2-1, with a weak D call TRBD2 (5 bases). V dropped 2 bases and J dropped 1 base, with 9 bases sitting between them. This CDR3 is 15 amino acids long. The germline V gene encodes CDR1 MNHEY and CDR2 SMNVEV (reference sequence). Here the CDR3 reads CASSLGPGSYNEQFF. The CDR3 DNA follows: TGTGCCAGCAGTTTAGGTCCGGGGTCCTACAATGAGCAGTTCTTC.

As to this clone: The same CDR3 is also encoded by other DNA sequences in this sample. The gene calls are TRBV29-1 and TRBJ2-7; weak D call: TRBD2 (5 bases). This CDR3 region has 13 residues. Trimming stripped 4 bases from V and 0 bases from J, with 10 bases between. Germline CDR1 SQVTM, CDR2 ANQGSEA. The CDR3 DNA reads TGCAGCGTTGTAACCGGGATCTCCTACGAGCAGTACTTC. It is translated as CSVVTGISYEQYF.

The chain carries TRBV7-6 and TRBJ2-5, with D possibly TRBD2 on 7 matching bases. CDR1 and CDR2 (germline): SGHVS, FNYEAQ. This CDR3 has 13 residues. The germline V and J ends were trimmed by 5 bases and 13 bases, with 20 bases remaining between them. Here the CDR3 DNA reads TGTGCCAGCAGCCCAGCCGGGGGGCCCGGCTTGTACTTC. Amino acid sequence: CASSPAGGPGLYF.

The CDR3 region is CASSVVVQGGLGAFF. The CDR3 DNA reads as TGTGCCAGCAGCGTAGTGGTACAGGGGGGCTTGGGAGCTTTCTTT. This sequence joins TRBV9 and TRBJ1-1; 8 bases align to TRBD1. This CDR3 is built from 15 residues. After removal of 0 bases from V and 10 bases from J, the junction contained 11 bases not matched to a gene. From germline, CDR1 is SGDLS and CDR2 YYNGEE.

The V call is TRBV11-1, the J call TRBJ1-5; D gene ambiguous. Germline lookup yields CDR1 SGHAT and CDR2 FQDESV (reference sequence). V dropped 1 base and J dropped 3 bases, with 4 bases sitting between them. The length of the CDR3 is 13 residues. The CDR3 protein is CASSLVPNQPQHF. CDR3 bases: TGTGCCAGCAGCTTAGTCCCCAATCAGCCCCAGCATTTT.

This chain connects TRBV7-6 to TRBJ2-7; 9 nucleotides agree with TRBD1. The V gene end was trimmed by 4 bases and the J gene end by 5 bases; junction bases not matched to a gene: 12. The CDR3 loop spans 16 amino acids. Germline values: CDR1 SGHVS, CDR2 FNYEAQ. The DNA for the CDR3 is TGTGCCAGCAGCTCGACGGCCGGGACAGGGTCTAACGAGCAGTACTTC. Translation gives CASSSTAGTGSNEQYF.

This chain joins TRBV7-9 and TRBJ1-1, with 7 bases matching TRBD1. The CDR3 runs to 16 residues. V was clipped by 4 bases and J by 10 bases; unmatched bases: 18. The germline CDR1 and CDR2 sequences are SEHNR and FQNEAQ (reference sequence). The CDR3 region has the DNA TGTGCCAGCAGCTCAGACCAGGGGGATCCCCGTCGGGGAGCTTTCTTT. Residues: CASSSDQGDPRRGAFF.

V and J are TRBV2 and TRBJ1-1, with D possibly being TRBD1 (5 bases). Trimming took 3 bases from V and 7 from J, leaving 9 bases between them. The CDR3 runs to 12 residues. CDR1 is SNHLY, CDR2 FYNNEI, per germline. The CDR3 bases are TGTGCCAGCAGTGACAGGGTTTTTGAAGCTTTCTTT. It is translated as CASSDRVFEAFF.

The chain combines TRBV4-2 with TRBJ2-5, with TRBD2 as a possible D gene (6 bases). V was cut by 0 bases and J by 4 bases, with 18 bases left in between. Germline values: CDR1 LGHNA, CDR2 YNFKEQ. The length of the CDR3 is 17 residues. CDR3 sequence: CASSQDGVVAGRETQYF. The CDR3 DNA sequence: TGTGCCAGCAGCCAAGATGGAGTCGTCGCGGGAAGAGAGACCCAGTACTTC.

This rearrangement joins TRBV5-4 to TRBJ1-3, with D possibly matching TRBD1 (6 bases). The CDR3 runs to 16 residues. From germline, CDR1 is SGHNT and CDR2 YYREEE (reference sequence). V was trimmed by 7 bases and J by 3 bases, leaving 20 bases between them. This chain's CDR3 is CASRAWGGSFGNTIYF. In DNA form, the CDR3 reads TGTGCCAGCCGAGCTTGGGGGGGCAGTTTTGGAAACACCATATATTTT.

The rearrangement joins TRBV6-5 to TRBJ2-7; D uncertain. The CDR3 contains 11 residues. The germline CDR1 and CDR2 sequences are MNHEY and SVGAGI. V shed 6 bases and J shed 4 bases, with 7 bases lying between them. The CDR3 DNA is TGTGCCAGCAGCTACGCGTACGAGCAGTACTTC. It yields the protein CASSYAYEQYF.

The chain has TRBV19 and TRBJ2-1; D unclear. Germline CDR1 is LNHDA and CDR2 is SQIVND (reference sequence). The CDR3 sequence is 12 residues long. Trimming took 3 bases from V and 10 from J, leaving 10 bases between them. The CDR3 region has the DNA TGTGCCAGTAGTATCGGCGAATTGGAGCAGTTCTTC. It specifies CASSIGELEQFF. Full variable domain (remainder filled in from reference TRBV19 and TRBJ2-1): DGGITQSPKYLFRKEGQNVTLSCEQNLNHDAMYWYRQDPGQGLRLIYYSQIVNDFQKGDIAEGYSVSREKKESFPLTVTSAQKNPTAFYLCASSIGELEQFFGPGTRLTVL.

This chain uses TRBV25-1 with TRBJ2-2; possibly TRBD1 for D (5 bases). CDR1 is MGHDK and CDR2 is SYGVNS in the germline V gene. The germline V and J ends were trimmed by 2 bases and 0 bases, with 10 bases remaining between them. The CDR3 runs to 16 residues. The CDR3 DNA reads as TGTGCCAGCAGTGAAGATACAGGTTCGAACACCGGGGAGCTGTTTTTT. As protein: CASSEDTGSNTGELFF. The variable domain in full, completed from reference TRBV25-1 and TRBJ2-2, reads EADIYQTPRYLVIGTGKKITLECSQTMGHDKMYWYQQDPGMELHLIHYSYGVNSTEKGDLSSESTVSRIRTEHFPLTLESARPSHTSQYLCASSEDTGSNTGELFFGEGSRLTVL.

This chain connects TRBV29-1 to TRBJ2-5; 11 positions match TRBD2. The last part of the DNA fits TRBJ2-7 better; the J call may be wrong. The CDR3 loop spans 13 amino acids. CDR1 and CDR2 from the germline V gene are SQVTM and ANQGSEA. The CDR3 is CSVPGLADYEQYF. The DNA of the CDR3 is TGCAGTGTCCCGGGACTAGCGGACTACGAGCAGTACTTC.

V usage is TRBV7-8 and J usage is TRBJ2-2; 8 bases line up with TRBD2. Germline V gene sequence: CDR1 SGHVS, CDR2 FQNEAQ. With V trimmed by 1 base and J by 0 bases, 7 bases remained unmatched. The CDR3 consists of 18 residues. CDR3 loop: CASSLGTSIYTNTGELFF. The CDR3 DNA is TGTGCCAGCAGCTTAGGGACTAGCATCTATACGAACACCGGGGAGCTGTTTTTT. Drawing the rest from reference TRBV7-8 and TRBJ2-2, the complete variable domain is GAGVSQSPRYKVAKRGQDVALRCDPISGHVSLFWYQQALGQGPEFLTYFQNEAQLDKSGLPSDRFFAERPEGSVSTLKIQRTQQEDSAVYLCASSLGTSIYTNTGELFFGEGSRLTVL.